Detailed here is one T cell receptor (beta chain). Its antigen is not known. This record comes from a study of cytomegalovirus exposure and HLA in healthy donors. Overall study findings and caveats: The only immune exposure information that was available was CMV serostatus. Later analysis found that TCR beta chains associated with HLA were more clonally expanded than other, equally common chains.

The PCR used 60 Vbeta and 13 Jbeta primers. Sequencing was performed with immunoSEQ multiplex PCR; in TCRdb, only in-frame clones are kept and a portion is missing. This listing includes around 140,000 clones. This CDR3 is 15 amino acids long. V was trimmed by 3 bases and J by 0 bases, leaving 9 bases between them. Germline CDR1 and CDR2: SGHVS and FQNEAQ. The rearrangement links TRBV7-8 to TRBJ1-3; unclear D gene. The specimen was PBMCs. This sequence was found in a woman in her thirties or forties in good health and CMV-seropositive. CDR3 nucleotides: TGTGCCAGCAGCTTGTGGGAGAGCTCTGGAAACACCATATATTTT. Protein: CASSLWESSGNTIYF.